The 11 T cell receptor beta chains presented below share a single source sample, sequenced in a study of T cell responses to AZD1222 COVID-19 vaccine. The data were produced by immunoSEQ multiplex PCR, yet TCRdb's version contains in-frame clones alone and is incomplete. The repertoire holds 110,000 to 150,000 clones, with roughly 89% as singletons. The starting material was peripheral blood, obtained on day 0 of AZD1222 vaccination. The receptor set was obtained from an adult in good health.

Of note for this clone: A junction boundary mismatches the germline segment, possibly from a read error. The V call is TRBV12-3 or TRBV12-4, the J call TRBJ1-5; 9 bases line up with TRBD1. This CDR3 is 12 amino acids long. The CDR3 region is CASSPDRGTLRF. The CDR3 DNA reads TGTGCCAGCAGCCCGGACAGGGGCACCCTGCGGTTT.

The rearrangement joins TRBV7-9 to TRBJ1-2; 9 bases match TRBD1. Germline assignment: CDR1 SEHNR and CDR2 FQNEAQ (reference sequence). CDR3 length equals 16 residues. Losses at the gene ends were 5 bases for V and 8 bases for J; bases not matched to a gene: 15. The CDR3: CASSQSRGGQGNGYTF. CDR3 nucleotide sequence: TGTGCCAGCAGCCAATCCAGGGGGGGACAGGGAAACGGCTACACCTTC.

The table lists this clone with a few counts. The rearrangement joins TRBV15 to TRBJ1-3; TRBD1 is a possible D gene (6 bases). V was trimmed by 0 bases and J by 5 bases, leaving 14 bases between them. Germline assignment: CDR1 LNHNV and CDR2 YYDKDF (reference sequence). The CDR3 spans 16 residues. For the CDR3, the DNA is TGTGCCACCAGCAGAGATAGGCCAGGGGACAGAAACACCATATATTTT. It translates to CATSRDRPGDRNTIYF.

The chain carries TRBV10-3 and TRBJ1-2, with a tentative D call TRBD1 (5 bases). The CDR3 runs to 12 residues. Trimming left V 10 bases short and J 0 bases short, with 9 bases between. Germline lookup yields CDR1 ENHRY and CDR2 SYGVKD. Here the CDR3 DNA reads TGTGCCAGCTGGGACTCTAACTATGGCTACACCTTC. Translated: CASWDSNYGYTF.

The chain couples TRBV3-1 (or the pseudogene TRBV3-2) to TRBJ2-3; 10 nucleotides line up with TRBD2. The CDR3 has 17 residues. CDR1 is LGHDT and CDR2 is YNNKEL in the germline V gene (reference sequence). V lost 3 bases and J lost 14; bases outside the gene matches: 20. CDR3 residues: CASSQIPVLLSGRGRYF. For the CDR3, the DNA is TGTGCCAGCAGCCAGATCCCTGTACTACTAAGCGGGAGGGGGAGGTATTTT.

The V and J genes are TRBV13 and TRBJ1-1; maybe TRBD1 (6 bases). The V end lost 5 bases, the J end lost 0 bases, and 10 bases lay between the germline ends. Germline assignment: CDR1 PRHDT and CDR2 FYEKMQ (reference sequence). This CDR3 contains 14 residues. The CDR3 DNA sequence: TGTGCCAGCAGCCCTCGACAGGTGAACACTGAAGCTTTCTTT. It encodes CASSPRQVNTEAFF.

This chain uses TRBV5-5 with TRBJ2-3; D uncertain. The CDR3 covers 13 residues. Per the germline V gene, CDR1 is SGHKS and CDR2 is YYEKEE (reference sequence). Trimming removed 0 bases at V and 3 bases at J, with 5 bases between. CDR3 amino acids: CASSLEATDTQYF. The CDR3 DNA reads TGTGCCAGCAGCTTGGAGGCTACAGATACGCAGTATTTT.

V is TRBV2 and J is TRBJ1-1, with D unresolved. V lost 7 bases and J 1 base, leaving 10 bases between the germline ends. The CDR3 consists of 13 residues. Germline values: CDR1 SNHLY, CDR2 FYNNEI. DNA of the CDR3: TGTGCCAGCACCTACTCTCAGAACACTGAAGCTTTCTTT. Its protein product is CASTYSQNTEAFF.

The chain uses TRBV7-9 and TRBJ1-1, with D perhaps TRBD1 (5 bases). Trimming shortened V by 1 base and J by 1 base, and 7 bases separated the two germline ends. Germline values: CDR1 SEHNR, CDR2 FQNEAQ (reference sequence). The CDR3 runs to 14 residues. The CDR3 DNA is TGTGCCAGCAGCTTAGAGCAGGGGAACACTGAAGCTTTCTTT. It encodes CASSLEQGNTEAFF. Variable domain in full (rest from reference TRBV7-9 and TRBJ1-1): DTGVSQNPRHKITKRGQNVTFRCDPISEHNRLYWYRQTLGQGPEFLTYFQNEAQLEKSRLLSDRFSAERPKGSFSTLEIQRTEQGDSAMYLCASSLEQGNTEAFFGQGTRLTVV.

V gene TRBV5-1 combines with J gene TRBJ2-5, with 9 bases aligning to TRBD1. The CDR3 runs to 16 residues. Losses at the gene ends were 1 base for V and 3 bases for J; bases not matched to a gene: 7. CDR1 is SGHRS and CDR2 is YFSETQ in the germline V gene. CDR3 sequence (DNA): TGCGCCAGCAGCTTGTTCTGGGACAGGGTAGAAGAGACCCAGTACTTC. As protein: CASSLFWDRVEETQYF.

This chain joins TRBV11-1 and TRBJ1-2; the match to TRBD1 covers 8 bases. CDR1 is SGHAT and CDR2 is FQDESV in the germline V gene (reference sequence). J gave up 3 bases and V 3 bases, and 3 bases lay outside the gene matches. The CDR3 extends over 14 amino acids. The DNA for the CDR3 is TGTGCCAGCAGCTTCTCAGGGGGCGACTATGGCTACACCTTC. It specifies CASSFSGGDYGYTF.